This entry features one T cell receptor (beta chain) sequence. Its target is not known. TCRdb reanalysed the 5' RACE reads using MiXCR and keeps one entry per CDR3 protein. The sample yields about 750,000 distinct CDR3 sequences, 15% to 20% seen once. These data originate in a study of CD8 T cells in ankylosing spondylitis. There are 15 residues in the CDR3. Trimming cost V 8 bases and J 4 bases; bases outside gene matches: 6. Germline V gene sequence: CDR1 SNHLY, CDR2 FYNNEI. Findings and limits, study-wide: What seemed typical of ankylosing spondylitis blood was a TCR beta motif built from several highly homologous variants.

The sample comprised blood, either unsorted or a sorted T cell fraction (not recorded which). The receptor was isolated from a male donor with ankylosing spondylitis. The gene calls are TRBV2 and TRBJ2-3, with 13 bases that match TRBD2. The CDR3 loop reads CASVGTSGVSDTQYF. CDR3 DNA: TGTGCCAGCGTTGGGACTAGCGGGGTTTCAGATACGCAGTATTTT.